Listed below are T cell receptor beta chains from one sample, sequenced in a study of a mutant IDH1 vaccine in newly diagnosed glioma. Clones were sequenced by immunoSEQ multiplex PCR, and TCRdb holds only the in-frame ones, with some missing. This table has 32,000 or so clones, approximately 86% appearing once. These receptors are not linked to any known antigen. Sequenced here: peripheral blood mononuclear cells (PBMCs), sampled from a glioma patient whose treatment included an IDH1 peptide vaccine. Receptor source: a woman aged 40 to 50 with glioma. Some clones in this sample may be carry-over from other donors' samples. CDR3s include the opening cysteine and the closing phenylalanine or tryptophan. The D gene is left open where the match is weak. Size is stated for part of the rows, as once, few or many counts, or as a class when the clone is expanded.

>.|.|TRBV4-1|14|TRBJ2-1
TGCGCCAGCAGCCAGGCGGGACTTTACAATGAGCAGTTCTTC
CASSQAGLYNEQFF
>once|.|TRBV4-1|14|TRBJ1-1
TGCGCCAGCAGCCCTAGACTTCAGGGAGTTGAAGCTTTCTTT
CASSPRLQGVEAFF
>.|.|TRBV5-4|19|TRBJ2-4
TGTGCCAGCAGCCGAGACCCGATCACAGGAGGACTAGCCAAAAACATTCAGTACTTC
CASSRDPITGGLAKNIQYF
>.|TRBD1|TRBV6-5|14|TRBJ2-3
TGTGCCAGCAGCTCCGGGACAGGGGTAGATACGCAGTATTTT
CASSSGTGVDTQYF
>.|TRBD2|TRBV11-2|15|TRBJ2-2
TGTGCCAGCAGACGGACTAGCGGGAGAGACGGGGAGCTGTTTTTT
CASRRTSGRDGELFF
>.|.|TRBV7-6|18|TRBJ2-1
TGTGCCAGCAGCCACGGACCCATAAGGGTAGGGGGAGGGAATGAGCAGTTCTTC
CASSHGPIRVGGGNEQFF
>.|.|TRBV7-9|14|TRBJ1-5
TGTGCCAGCAGCTTAGCCCAAGACAATCAGCCCCAGCATTTT
CASSLAQDNQPQHF
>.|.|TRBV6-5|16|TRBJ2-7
TGTGCCAGCAGTTACTCGAGTTTCGGGGGATCCTACGAGCAGTACTTC
CASSYSSFGGSYEQYF
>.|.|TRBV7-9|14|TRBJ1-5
TGTGCCAGCAGCTCATTCTATAGCAATCAGCCCCAGCATTTT
CASSSFYSNQPQHF
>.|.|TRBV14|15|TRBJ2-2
TGTGCCAGCAGCCAAGCATCGAGGCGCACCGGGGAGCTGTTTTTT
CASSQASRRTGELFF
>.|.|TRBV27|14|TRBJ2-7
TGTGCCAGCAGGCTGACAGAAACAAGGTCCGAGCAGTACTTC
CASRLTETRSEQYF
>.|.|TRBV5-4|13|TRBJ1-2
TGTGCCAGCAGCTTGGCCAGGACCCATGGCTACACCTTC
CASSLARTHGYTF
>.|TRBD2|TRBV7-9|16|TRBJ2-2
TGTGCCAGCAGCCCCGGGACTAGCTCCTGGGGGGGGGAGCTGTTTTTT
CASSPGTSSWGGELFF
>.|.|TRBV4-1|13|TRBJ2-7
TGCGCCAGCAGCCAAGGTCCGGTGTACGAGCAGTACTTC
CASSQGPVYEQYF
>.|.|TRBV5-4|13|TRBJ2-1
TGTGCCAGCAGCCTTCTAGTCGACGCTGCGCAGTTCTTC
CASSLLVDAAQFF
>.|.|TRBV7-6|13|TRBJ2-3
TGTGCCAGCAAAGAGGGGCTGATGGATACGCAGTATTTT
CASKEGLMDTQYF
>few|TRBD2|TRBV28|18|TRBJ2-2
TGTGCCAGCAGTCCCCTCGGGACTAGCGGGGGGGCTACCGGGGAGCTGTTTTTT
CASSPLGTSGGATGELFF
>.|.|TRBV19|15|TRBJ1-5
TGTGCCAGTAGTATTCGACAGCTTAGCAATCAGCCCCAGCATTTT
CASSIRQLSNQPQHF
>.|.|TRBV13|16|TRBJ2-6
TGTGCCAGCAGCTTAGAGGCCTTCTCTGGGGCCAACGTCCTGACTTTC
CASSLEAFSGANVLTF
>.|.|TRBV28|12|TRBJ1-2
TGTGCCAGCTCCCGAGGGAACTATGGCTACACCTTC
CASSRGNYGYTF
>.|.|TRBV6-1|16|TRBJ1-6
TGTGCCAGCAGTGATAGCCTCTACCGGGACGATTCACCCCTCCACTTT
CASSDSLYRDDSPLHF
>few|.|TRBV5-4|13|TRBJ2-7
TGTGCCAGCAGCCTACTTACGGGTTTCGAGCAGTACTTC
CASSLLTGFEQYF
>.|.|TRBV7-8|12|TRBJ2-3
TGTGCCAGCAGCCCGCACGCAGATACGCAGTATTTT
CASSPHADTQYF
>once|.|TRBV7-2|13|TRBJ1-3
TGTGCCAGCAGCCCCGTTGCTGGAAACACCATATATTTT
CASSPVAGNTIYF
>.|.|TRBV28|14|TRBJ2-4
TGTGCCACCTCCGGGGTCCTAGCCAAAAACATTCAGTACTTC
CATSGVLAKNIQYF
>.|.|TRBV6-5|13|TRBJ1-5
TGTGCCAGCAGTCCGGGGGGCAATCAGCCCCAGCATTTT
CASSPGGNQPQHF
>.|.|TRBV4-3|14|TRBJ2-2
TGCGCCAGCAGCCAACAGAGGTTGGGGTGGGAGCTGTTTTTT
CASSQQRLGWELFF
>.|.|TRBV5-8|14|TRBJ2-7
TGTGCCAGCAGCTTGGGGGTGATTTCCTACGAGCAGTACTTC
CASSLGVISYEQYF
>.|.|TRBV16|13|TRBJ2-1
TGTGCCAGCAGCCAAGGGGCGCTGACTGAGCAGTTCTTC
CASSQGALTEQFF
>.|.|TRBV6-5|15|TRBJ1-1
TGTGCCAGCAGTTACACCAGGAGTTTGGCCACTGAAGCTTTCTTT
CASSYTRSLATEAFF
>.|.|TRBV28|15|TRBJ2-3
TGTGCCAGCAGTGCGCGAACAGTGCGCACAGATACGCAGTATTTT
CASSARTVRTDTQYF
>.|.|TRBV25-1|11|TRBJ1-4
TGTGCCAGCAGCGGGGGAGATAGACTGTTTTTT
CASSGGDRLFF
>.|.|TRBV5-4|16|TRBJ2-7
TGTGCCAGCAGGTTGAACAGGGCTGGAGAATCCTACGAGCAGTACTTC
CASRLNRAGESYEQYF
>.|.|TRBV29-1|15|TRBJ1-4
TGCAGCGTTGAAGATATACGGGGGCCTAATGAAAAACTGTTTTTT
CSVEDIRGPNEKLFF
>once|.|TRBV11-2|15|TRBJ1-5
TGTGCCAGCAGCTTAGATATGGGTAGGAATCAGCCCCAGCATTTT
CASSLDMGRNQPQHF
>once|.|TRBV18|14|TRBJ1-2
TGTGCCAGCTCACCAGCGGGGAGTCAGGATGGCTACACCTTC
CASSPAGSQDGYTF
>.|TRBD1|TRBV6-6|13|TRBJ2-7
TGTGCCAGCAAAAGGACAGGGCCGGACGAGCAGTACTTC
CASKRTGPDEQYF
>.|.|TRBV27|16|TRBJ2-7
TGTGCCAGCAGTCCTGACCCCTGGGAGTACTCCTACGAGCAGTACTTC
CASSPDPWEYSYEQYF
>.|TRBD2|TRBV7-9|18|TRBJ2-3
TGTGCCAGCAGCTCCGGTCTAGCGGGAGGGCTCTCCACAGATACGCAGTATTTT
CASSSGLAGGLSTDTQYF
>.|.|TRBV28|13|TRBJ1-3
TGTGCCAGCTTCGTCGGCTCTGGAAACACCATATATTTT
CASFVGSGNTIYF
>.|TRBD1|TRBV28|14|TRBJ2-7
TGTGCCACCAAGGGACAGGGGGCCGCCTACGAGCAGTACTTC
CATKGQGAAYEQYF
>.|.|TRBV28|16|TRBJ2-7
TGTGCCAGCTGCCCCCCTCCTCGTTTGGTGGCTTACGAGCAGTACTTC
CASCPPPRLVAYEQYF
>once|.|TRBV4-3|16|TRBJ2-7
TGCGCCAGCAGCCAGGCCTCTGGGGAACCAGCCTACGAGCAGTACTTC
CASSQASGEPAYEQYF
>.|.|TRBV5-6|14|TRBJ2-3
TGTGCCAGCAGCTTGGCCGGGGACGCAGATACGCAGTATTTT
CASSLAGDADTQYF
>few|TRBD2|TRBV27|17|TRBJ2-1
TGTGCCAGCAGTTCGGGGGGGGGCGGGAGTAGCTACAATGAGCAGTTCTTC
CASSSGGGGSSYNEQFF
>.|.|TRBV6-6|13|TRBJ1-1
TGTGCCAGCAGTCCGGGTCCGAACACTGAAGCTTTCTTT
CASSPGPNTEAFF
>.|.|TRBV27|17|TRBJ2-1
TGTGCCAGCAGTTTAAGGTGGCTGGGGTCCTCCTACAATGAGCAGTTCTTC
CASSLRWLGSSYNEQFF
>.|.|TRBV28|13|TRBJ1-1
TGTGCCAGCAGTTTGCGGCAGAACACTGAAGCTTTCTTT
CASSLRQNTEAFF
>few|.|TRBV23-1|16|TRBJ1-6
TGCGCCAGCAGTCAACCACCAGTGGCAGGGAGCTCACCCCTCCACTTT
CASSQPPVAGSSPLHF
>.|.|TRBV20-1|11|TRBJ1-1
TGCAGTGCTTGGGAGAACACTGAAGCTTTCTTT
CSAWENTEAFF
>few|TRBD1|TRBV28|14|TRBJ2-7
TGTGCCAGCAGCCAATGGACAGGGAACTACGAGCAGTACTTC
CASSQWTGNYEQYF
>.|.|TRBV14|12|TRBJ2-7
TGTGCCGGCCATAGCGGCTTCCGGGAGCAGTACTTC
CAGHSGFREQYF
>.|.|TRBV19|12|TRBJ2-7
TGTGCCAGTATGGGCGGGGTTGCCGAGCAGTACTTC
CASMGGVAEQYF
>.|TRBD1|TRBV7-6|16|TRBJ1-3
TGTGCCAGCAGCTCCTCAAACAGGGGGCAGGGAAACACCATATATTTT
CASSSSNRGQGNTIYF
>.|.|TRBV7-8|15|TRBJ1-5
TGTGCCAGCAGCTTAGTGAGTCGCGGTAATCAGCCCCAGCATTTT
CASSLVSRGNQPQHF
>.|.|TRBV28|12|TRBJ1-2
TGTGCCAGCAGTTCACCCGGGGTTGGCTACACCTTC
CASSSPGVGYTF
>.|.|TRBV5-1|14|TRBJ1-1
TGCGCCAGCAGCTACCTGGCCTCGGACGCTGAAGCTTTCTTT
CASSYLASDAEAFF